Following are 26 T cell receptor beta chains from one sample sequenced in a study of response to subunit inactivated influenza vaccine. TCRdb independently ran MiXCR on the RT-PCR reads; one entry per CDR3 protein. In the table there are around 850,000 distinct CDR3 sequences, less than 20% of which are singletons. The specimen was PBMCs from blood, collected more than 4 days after vaccination. The source is a man over 45 who received an inactivated influenza vaccine.

This clonotype was recorded a few times. This chain links TRBV20-1 with TRBJ2-5; TRBD1 aligns across 9 bases. The V segment lost 6 bases and the J segment 2 bases; nucleotides outside the gene matches: 7. The CDR3 consists of 14 residues. CDR1 and CDR2 (germline): DFQATT, SNEGSKA (reference sequence). CDR3 nucleotides: TGCAGTGCACAACAGGGGGCGATTCAAGAGACCCAGTACTTC. This gives the protein CSAQQGAIQETQYF.

The chain carries TRBV5-6 and TRBJ2-1, with 9 bases matching TRBD2. Per germline, CDR1 SGHDT and CDR2 YYEEEE. V shed 6 bases and J 7 bases; nucleotides not matched to a gene: 11. The CDR3 spans 15 residues. CDR3 residues: CASTSRLAGRNEQFF. The CDR3 bases are TGTGCCAGCACTTCGAGGCTAGCGGGAAGGAATGAGCAGTTCTTC. The complete variable domain, with remaining parts taken from reference TRBV5-6 and TRBJ2-1, reads DAGVTQSPTHLIKTRGQQVTLRCSPKSGHDTVSWYQQALGQGPQFIFQYYEEEERQRGNFPDRFSGHQFPNYSSELNVNALLLGDSALYLCASTSRLAGRNEQFFGPGTRLTVL.

The chain recombines TRBV29-1 with TRBJ2-2; 7 bases match TRBD2. There are 14 residues in the CDR3. Losses at the gene ends were 7 bases for V and 4 bases for J; bases not matched to a gene: 9. Looked up from germline, CDR1 is SQVTM and CDR2 is ANQGSEA. The CDR3 DNA follows: TGCAGCGCCCTAGGCGGGAGCATCACCGGGGAGCTGTTTTTT. Translating it yields CSALGGSITGELFF.

The chain couples TRBV15 to TRBJ2-2; TRBD2 matches at 7 bases. CDR1 and CDR2 from the germline V gene are LNHNV and YYDKDF (reference sequence). This CDR3 region has 18 residues. Trimming at V came to 4 bases and at J to 0 bases, leaving 11 bases not matched to a gene. Written as DNA, the CDR3 is TGTGCCACCAGCACCCAAAGGGGACTACTATCGAACACCGGGGAGCTGTTTTTT. This encodes CATSTQRGLLSNTGELFF.

This clonotype was detected only a few times. The rearrangement uses TRBV4-2 and TRBJ2-1, with D perhaps TRBD2 (6 bases). The V end was cut by 0 bases, the J end by 2 bases, with 8 bases between. The CDR3 is 15 amino acids. Per the germline V gene, CDR1 is LGHNA and CDR2 is YNFKEQ. CDR3 coding DNA: TGTGCCAGCAGCCAAGATTGGGGGGCCTACAATGAGCAGTTCTTC. It is translated as CASSQDWGAYNEQFF.

The genes are TRBV6-1 and TRBJ1-5, with 7 bases that match TRBD1. From germline, CDR1 is MNHNS and CDR2 SASEGT. J lost 1 base, V lost 4 bases, and 4 bases had no gene match. This CDR3 region has 15 residues. Here the CDR3 DNA reads TGTGCCAGCAGTGCCTACAGGGGAAGCAATCAGCCCCAGCATTTT. It codes for CASSAYRGSNQPQHF.

This clonotype was found many times. The chain links TRBV29-1 to TRBJ2-1; no definite D call. With 0 bases removed from V and 2 bases from J, the gap between germline ends came to 11 bases. Germline loops: CDR1 SQVTM, CDR2 ANQGSEA. The CDR3 runs to 15 residues. CDR3 amino acids: CSVEESNRAYNEQFF. CDR3 nucleotide sequence: TGCAGCGTTGAAGAATCAAATCGCGCCTACAATGAGCAGTTCTTC.

This clonotype turned up a few times. The chain recombines TRBV5-1 with TRBJ2-7; tentatively, D is TRBD1 or TRBD2 (7 bases each). Trimming cost V 10 bases and J 3 bases, with 17 bases left between them. The CDR3 consists of 13 residues. The germline V gene encodes CDR1 SGHRS and CDR2 YFSETQ. CDR3 sequence (DNA): TGCGCCTCGCGGGGGACAGATCGCTACGAGCAGTACTTC. It codes for CASRGTDRYEQYF.

This chain uses TRBV20-1 with TRBJ2-5; possible D gene TRBD2, 5 bases. Germline loops: CDR1 DFQATT, CDR2 SNEGSKA (reference sequence). The CDR3 is 13 residues long. Trimming took 3 bases from V and 2 from J, leaving 10 bases between them. DNA of the CDR3: TGCAGTGCTAGTCTCGGGGTACAAGAGACCCAGTACTTC. Translated: CSASLGVQETQYF.

Note on this clonotype: A much larger clone differs from this one at a single base, so this may be a read error. The chain couples TRBV7-9 to TRBJ2-1, with unresolved D. CDR1 and CDR2 (germline): SEHNR, FQNEAQ (reference sequence). The length of the CDR3 is 15 residues. The CDR3 DNA is TGTGCCAGCGGCCAACATCTACAAACCCACAATGAGCAGTTATTC. Its translation: CASGQHLQTHNEQLF.

The V and J genes are TRBV5-1 and TRBJ2-5, with D hard to call. CDR3 length: 15 residues. Trimming took off 4 bases at V and 5 bases at J, with 18 bases between the two ends. Germline V lookup: CDR1 SGHRS, CDR2 YFSETQ. As DNA, the CDR3 is TGCGCCAGCAGCCGAGGATATCGCGACGGTGAGACCCAGTACTTC. Its protein is CASSRGYRDGETQYF. The variable domain in full, completed from reference TRBV5-1 and TRBJ2-5, reads KAGVTQTPRYLIKTRGQQVTLSCSPISGHRSVSWYQQTPGQGLQFLFEYFSETQRNKGNFPGRFSGRQFSNSRSEMNVSTLELGDSALYLCASSRGYRDGETQYFGPGTRLLVL.

This rearrangement joins TRBV5-1 to TRBJ1-1; the match to TRBD1 covers 10 bases. Per germline, CDR1 SGHRS and CDR2 YFSETQ. V shed 3 bases and J 8 bases; nucleotides not matched to a gene: 7. The CDR3 extends over 14 amino acids. CDR3 coding DNA: TGCGCCAGCAGCTCTCGACAGGGGGCGGCGGAAGCTTTCTTT. It translates to CASSSRQGAAEAFF.

The J gene is TRBJ1-2, the V gene TRBV28; D is ambiguous. The CDR3 length is 15 residues. V was pared by 4 bases and J by 8 bases, with 20 bases between. Germline CDR1 MDHEN, CDR2 SYDVKM. CDR3 sequence reads: CASSYLRTGRGGYTF. The CDR3 region has the DNA TGTGCCAGCAGTTATCTCCGGACGGGCCGAGGGGGCTACACCTTC.

This clonotype turned up a few times. Written as DNA, the CDR3 is TGTGCCAGCAGCTTAGAGGTGTCGGCTAGCGGGAGGCCTTACGAGCAGTACTTC. This translates into CASSLEVSASGRPYEQYF. This rearrangement joins TRBV11-2 to TRBJ2-7, with 11 bases matching TRBD2. The germline gives CDR1 SGHAT, CDR2 FQNNGV. This CDR3 spans 18 amino acids. The junction had 11 bases not matched to a gene; V was cut back by 0 bases and J by 4 bases.

The chain carries TRBV5-6 and TRBJ2-1, with 12 positions matching TRBD2. J gave up 0 bases and V 1 base, and 8 bases lay outside the gene matches. This CDR3 is 19 amino acids long. Germline V gene lookup returns CDR1 SGHDT and CDR2 YYEEEE. This CDR3 is CASSLSRTSGKYSYNEQFF. The CDR3, as DNA: TGTGCCAGCAGCTTGAGTCGGACTAGCGGGAAGTACTCCTACAATGAGCAGTTCTTC.

This clonotype was observed a few times. This chain connects TRBV7-3 to TRBJ2-5; maybe TRBD2 (6 bases). CDR3 length equals 18 residues. With 2 bases removed from V and 1 base from J, the gap between germline ends came to 20 bases. Per the germline V gene, CDR1 is SGHTA and CDR2 is FQGTGA. For the CDR3, the DNA is TGTGCCAGCAGCTTAGTTGGCCTCGGGGTAGCGGTCCAAGAGACCCAGTACTTC. Protein sequence: CASSLVGLGVAVQETQYF.

Comment on this clonotype: The germline gene is not matched at one end of the junction; a read error may be the cause. Here the CDR3 reads CASSLEMGGEQYF. The CDR3 DNA is TGTGCTAGCAGCTTAGAGATGGGTGGCGAGCAGTACTTC. This chain links TRBV7-7 with TRBJ2-7; D is unresolved. CDR1 and CDR2 from the germline V gene are SSHAT and FNYEAQ (reference sequence). CDR3 size: 13 residues.

This clonotype has only a few counts. The chain links TRBV9 to TRBJ1-2; possible D gene TRBD1, 6 bases. Trimming took 0 bases from V and 4 from J, leaving 13 bases between them. Germline V gene data show CDR1 as SGDLS and CDR2 as YYNGEE. The CDR3 has 15 residues. The CDR3 reads CASSVGRDNIYGYTF. In DNA, the CDR3 is TGTGCCAGCAGCGTAGGGCGGGACAACATCTATGGCTACACCTTC.

The rearrangement links TRBV6-1 to TRBJ2-3; 10 nucleotides line up with TRBD1. Losses at the gene ends were 4 bases for V and 2 bases for J; bases not matched to a gene: 6. Germline CDR1 and CDR2: MNHNS and SASEGT. The CDR3 has 16 residues. CDR3 region: CASSGRTGGFTDTQYF. CDR3 nucleotides: TGTGCCAGCAGTGGACGGACAGGGGGATTCACAGATACGCAGTATTTT.

This chain links TRBV11-2 with TRBJ2-3, with no clear D. Germline-derived CDR1 and CDR2 are SGHAT and FQNNGV. The CDR3 loop spans 17 amino acids. Trimming took off 5 bases at V and 0 bases at J, with 18 bases between the two ends. This CDR3 reads CASSPRPGFSSTDTQYF. The CDR3, as DNA: TGTGCCAGCAGCCCAAGACCCGGATTTTCTAGCACAGATACGCAGTATTTT.

The chain combines TRBV20-1 with TRBJ2-7, with D tentatively TRBD2 (7 bases). Germline CDR1 and CDR2: DFQATT and SNEGSKA (reference sequence). This CDR3 is built from 14 residues. The V and J ends lost 6 bases and 0 bases respectively, with 15 bases between them. This chain's CDR3 is CSAWGGRSSYEQYF. The CDR3 bases are TGCAGTGCCTGGGGGGGGCGGAGCTCCTACGAGCAGTACTTC.

The rearrangement joins TRBV20-1 to TRBJ2-1; 8 bases are shared with TRBD2. From germline, CDR1 is DFQATT and CDR2 SNEGSKA (reference sequence). The CDR3 has 14 residues. V was clipped by 3 bases and J by 4 bases; unmatched bases: 5. The CDR3 DNA reads as TGCAGTGCTAGTCGTAGCGGGGTTTACAATGAGCAGTTCTTC. It is translated as CSASRSGVYNEQFF.

This clonotype was recorded at least ten times. The chain is built from TRBV20-1 and TRBJ2-1, with 9 bases fitting TRBD2. The trim removed 0 bases at V and 2 bases at J, leaving 5 bases unmatched. Germline V gives CDR1 DFQATT, CDR2 SNEGSKA (reference sequence). This CDR3 contains 16 residues. CDR3 sequence: CSARDVGGRAYNEQFF. CDR3 sequence (DNA): TGCAGTGCTAGAGATGTTGGCGGGAGGGCCTACAATGAGCAGTTCTTC.

The genes are TRBV11-2 and TRBJ1-2; tentatively, D is TRBD1 (6 bases). Per germline, CDR1 SGHAT and CDR2 FQNNGV. This CDR3 is built from 15 residues. Trimming removed 5 bases at V and 2 bases at J, with 15 bases between. The CDR3 coding sequence is TGTGCCAGCAGCCTACAGGGACTACCCAACTATGGCTACACCTTC. It codes for CASSLQGLPNYGYTF.

The V gene is TRBV2, the J gene TRBJ2-3; no firm D call. Germline values: CDR1 SNHLY, CDR2 FYNNEI. The CDR3 spans 12 residues. Trimming took off 6 bases at V and 6 bases at J, with 10 bases between the two ends. CDR3 nucleotides: TGTGCCAGCAGAGGGCTACCCGATACGCAGTATTTT. This gives the protein CASRGLPDTQYF. Variable domain in full (rest from reference TRBV2 and TRBJ2-3): EPEVTQTPSHQVTQMGQEVILRCVPISNHLYFYWYRQILGQKVEFLVSFYNNEISEKSEIFDDQFSVERPDGSNFTLKIRSTKLEDSAMYFCASRGLPDTQYFGPGTRLTVL.

J is TRBJ2-6 and V is TRBV5-1; no clear D. Germline-derived CDR1 and CDR2 are SGHRS and YFSETQ. The CDR3 contains 15 residues. The V end lost 4 bases, the J end lost 0 bases, and 8 bases lay between the germline ends. The CDR3 is CASSPVISGANVLTF. The CDR3 DNA reads as TGCGCCAGCAGCCCAGTAATCTCTGGGGCCAACGTCCTGACTTTC.